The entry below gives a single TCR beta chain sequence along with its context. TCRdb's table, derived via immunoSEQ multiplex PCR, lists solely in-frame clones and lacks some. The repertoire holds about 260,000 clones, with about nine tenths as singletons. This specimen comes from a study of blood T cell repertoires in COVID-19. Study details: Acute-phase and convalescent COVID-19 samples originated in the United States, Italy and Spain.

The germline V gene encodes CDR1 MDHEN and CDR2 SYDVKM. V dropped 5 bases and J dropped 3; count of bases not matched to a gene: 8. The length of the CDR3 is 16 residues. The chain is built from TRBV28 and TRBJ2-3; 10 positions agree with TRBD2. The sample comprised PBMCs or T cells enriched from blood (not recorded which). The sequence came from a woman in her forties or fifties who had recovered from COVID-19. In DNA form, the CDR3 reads TGTGCCAGCAGTACCGGGGTAGCGGGAGGAACAGATACGCAGTATTTT. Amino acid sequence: CASSTGVAGGTDTQYF.